This T cell receptor (beta chain) stems from a study of breast tumors, draining lymph nodes, adjacent tissues. Study outcomes and limitations: Compared with lymph nodes, tumors were less diverse; compared with nontumor tissue, more. That most tumor T cells come from lymph nodes remained unproven. The data were judged consistent with most tumor T cells coming from lymph node and expanding in tumor. Luminal-like breast cancer showed significantly greater tumor-nontumor repertoire similarity than basal-like breast cancer did.

Breast cancer patients provided tissue from their axillary draining lymph nodes. Each CDR3 protein is one row after TCRdb ran MiXCR on the multiplex PCR reads. Of 85,000 to 120,000 distinct CDR3 sequences detected, about 29% appear once; the ten largest clones hold under 6.5%. Unmatched junction bases numbered 4, after V lost 4 bases and J lost 4 bases. The CDR3 is made up of 15 amino acids. Looked up from germline, CDR1 is KGHDR and CDR2 is SFDVKD. With respect to this clonotype: No antigen is known for it.

The receptor was derived from a female donor with breast cancer. Some clones in this sample may be carry-over from other donors' samples. Material: axillary lymph node tissue. The V gene is TRBV24-1, the J gene TRBJ2-5; 11 bases agree with TRBD2. The CDR3 here is CATSEAGLAGETQYF. CDR3 bases: TGTGCCACCAGTGAAGCAGGACTAGCGGGAGAGACCCAGTACTTC.